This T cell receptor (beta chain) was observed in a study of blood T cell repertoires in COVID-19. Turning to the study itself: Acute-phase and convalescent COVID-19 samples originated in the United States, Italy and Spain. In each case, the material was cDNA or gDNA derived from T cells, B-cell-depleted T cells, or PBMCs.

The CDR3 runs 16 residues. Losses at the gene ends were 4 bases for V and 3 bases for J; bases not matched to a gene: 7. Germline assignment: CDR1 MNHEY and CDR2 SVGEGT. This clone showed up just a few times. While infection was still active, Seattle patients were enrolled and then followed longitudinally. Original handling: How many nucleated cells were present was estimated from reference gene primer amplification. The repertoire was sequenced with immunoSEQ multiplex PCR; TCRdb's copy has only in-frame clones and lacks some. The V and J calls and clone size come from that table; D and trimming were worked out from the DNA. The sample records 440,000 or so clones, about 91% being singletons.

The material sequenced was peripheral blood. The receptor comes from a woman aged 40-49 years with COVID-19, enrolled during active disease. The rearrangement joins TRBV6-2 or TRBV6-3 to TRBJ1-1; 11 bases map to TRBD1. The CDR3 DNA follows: TGTGCCAGCAGTTTACCCAGGGGACAGGGGGACACTGAAGCTTTCTTT. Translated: CASSLPRGQGDTEAFF.